This T cell receptor beta chain was identified during a study of T cell repertoires in cytomegalovirus infection. The CDR3 runs 14 residues. Between the trimmed V and J ends, which lost 0 bases and 6 bases, there was a span of 12 bases. Looked up from germline, CDR1 is SGHTA and CDR2 is FQGNSA. Each CDR3 protein is one row after TCRdb ran MiXCR on the reads. The sample lists 300,000 to 400,000 distinct CDR3 sequences, about 29% occurring once. Details on this clonotype: The antigen is unknown.

The material sequenced was cultured PBMCs, taken from culture after CMV antigen stimulation. This rearrangement joins TRBV7-2 to TRBJ2-7; TRBD2 is a possible D gene (6 bases). The TCR sequence derives from a human donor in good health (CMV status not recorded). Some clones in this sample may be carry-over from other donors' samples. The CDR3 DNA is TGTGCCAGCAGCTTAGCGGCTAGCGACGCCGAGCAGTACTTC. Protein: CASSLAASDAEQYF.